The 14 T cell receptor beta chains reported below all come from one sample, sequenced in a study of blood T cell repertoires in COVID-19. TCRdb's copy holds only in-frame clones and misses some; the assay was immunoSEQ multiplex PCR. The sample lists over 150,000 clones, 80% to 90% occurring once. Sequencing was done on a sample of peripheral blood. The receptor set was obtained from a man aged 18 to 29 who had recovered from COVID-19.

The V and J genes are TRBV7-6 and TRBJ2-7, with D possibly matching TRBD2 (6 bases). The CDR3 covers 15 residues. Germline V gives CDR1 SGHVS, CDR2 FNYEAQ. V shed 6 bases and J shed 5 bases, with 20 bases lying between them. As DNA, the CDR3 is TGTGCCAGCAGTGGGAGACTAGACCACCGGGACGAGCAGTACTTC. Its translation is CASSGRLDHRDEQYF.

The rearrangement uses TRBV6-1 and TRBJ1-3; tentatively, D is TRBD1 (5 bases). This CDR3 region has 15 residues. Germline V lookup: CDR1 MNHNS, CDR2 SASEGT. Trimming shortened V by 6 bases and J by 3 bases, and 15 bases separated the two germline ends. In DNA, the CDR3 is TGTGCCAGCAGCAACCCCCAGGGTCATGGAAACACCATATATTTT. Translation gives CASSNPQGHGNTIYF.

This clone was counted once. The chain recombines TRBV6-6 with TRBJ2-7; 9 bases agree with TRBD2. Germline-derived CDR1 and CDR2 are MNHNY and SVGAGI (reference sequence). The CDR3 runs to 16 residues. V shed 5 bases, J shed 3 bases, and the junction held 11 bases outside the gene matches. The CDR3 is CASSIYRLAEDYEQYF. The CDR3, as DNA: TGTGCCAGCAGTATCTACCGACTAGCGGAAGACTACGAGCAGTACTTC.

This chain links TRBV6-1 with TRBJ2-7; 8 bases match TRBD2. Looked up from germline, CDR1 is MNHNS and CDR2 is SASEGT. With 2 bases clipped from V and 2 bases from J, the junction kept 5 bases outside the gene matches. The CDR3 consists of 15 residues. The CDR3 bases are TGTGCCAGCAGTGAACAACTAGCGGAGCCCTACGAGCAGTACTTC. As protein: CASSEQLAEPYEQYF.

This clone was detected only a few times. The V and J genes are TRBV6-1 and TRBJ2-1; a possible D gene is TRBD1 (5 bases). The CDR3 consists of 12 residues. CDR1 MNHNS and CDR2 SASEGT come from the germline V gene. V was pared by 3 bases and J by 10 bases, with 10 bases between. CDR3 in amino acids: CASSDPYREQFF. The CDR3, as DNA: TGTGCCAGCAGTGATCCCTACAGGGAGCAGTTCTTC.

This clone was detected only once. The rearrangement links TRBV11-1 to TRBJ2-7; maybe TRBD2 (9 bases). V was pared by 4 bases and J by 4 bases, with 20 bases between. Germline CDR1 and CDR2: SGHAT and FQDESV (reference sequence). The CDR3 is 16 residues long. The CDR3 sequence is CASSSGGSSGIYEQYF. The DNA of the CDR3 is TGTGCCAGCAGCTCAGGGGGCTCTAGCGGGATTTACGAGCAGTACTTC.

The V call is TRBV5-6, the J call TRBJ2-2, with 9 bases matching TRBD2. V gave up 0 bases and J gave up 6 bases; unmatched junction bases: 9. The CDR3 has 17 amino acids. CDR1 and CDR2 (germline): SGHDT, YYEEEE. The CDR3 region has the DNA TGTGCCAGCAGCTTGGGCCCCCTGGCGGGAGGGCCCGGGGAGCTGTTTTTT. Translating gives CASSLGPLAGGPGELFF.

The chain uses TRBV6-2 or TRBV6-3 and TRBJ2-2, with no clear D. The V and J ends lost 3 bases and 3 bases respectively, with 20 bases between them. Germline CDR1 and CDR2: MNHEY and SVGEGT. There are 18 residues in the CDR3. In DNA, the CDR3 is TGTGCCAGCAGTTATGAGGCTTCGAAGCAGTCCTACACCGGGGAGCTGTTTTTT. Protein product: CASSYEASKQSYTGELFF.

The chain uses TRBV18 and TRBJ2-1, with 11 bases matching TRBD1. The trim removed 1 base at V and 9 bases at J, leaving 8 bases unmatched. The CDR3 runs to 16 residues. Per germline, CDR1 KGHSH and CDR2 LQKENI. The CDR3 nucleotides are TGTGCCAGCTCACCACGGGACAGGGGGGCGCCGGGTGAGCAGTTCTTC. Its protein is CASSPRDRGAPGEQFF. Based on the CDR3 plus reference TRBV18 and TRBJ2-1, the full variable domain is NAGVMQNPRHLVRRRGQEARLRCSPMKGHSHVYWYRQLPEEGLKFMVYLQKENIIDESGMPKERFSAEFPKEGPSILRIQQVVRGDSAAYFCASSPRDRGAPGEQFFGPGTRLTVL.

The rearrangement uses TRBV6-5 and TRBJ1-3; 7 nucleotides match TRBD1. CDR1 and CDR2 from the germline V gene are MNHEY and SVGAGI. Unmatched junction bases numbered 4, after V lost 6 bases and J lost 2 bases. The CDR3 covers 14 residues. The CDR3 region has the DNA TGTGCCAGCAGGGGGACAGCTACTGGAAACACCATATATTTT. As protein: CASRGTATGNTIYF.

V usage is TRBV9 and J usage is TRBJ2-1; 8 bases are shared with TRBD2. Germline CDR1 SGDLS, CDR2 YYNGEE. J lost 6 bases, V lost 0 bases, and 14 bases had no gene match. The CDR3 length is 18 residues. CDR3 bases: TGTGCCAGCAGCGTAGGGGGAAGGGGGACTAGTTTGCGCAATGAGCAGTTCTTC. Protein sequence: CASSVGGRGTSLRNEQFF.

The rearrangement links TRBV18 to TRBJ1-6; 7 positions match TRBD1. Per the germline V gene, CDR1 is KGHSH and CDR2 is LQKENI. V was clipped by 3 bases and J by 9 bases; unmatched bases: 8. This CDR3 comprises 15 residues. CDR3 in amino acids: CASSPGIDRASPLHF. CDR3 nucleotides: TGTGCCAGCTCACCCGGCATAGACAGGGCTTCACCCCTCCACTTT.

The CDR3 reads CASSYSAGWDTQYF. CDR3 in DNA: TGTGCCAGCAGTTACTCAGCAGGGTGGGATACGCAGTATTTT. V and J are TRBV6-2 or TRBV6-3 and TRBJ2-3; D is perhaps TRBD1 (5 bases). V lost 0 bases, J lost 6 bases, and 10 bases lay in between. The CDR3 totals 14 residues. The germline CDR1 and CDR2 sequences are MNHEY and SVGEGT.

The CDR3 DNA reads TGCAGCGTTGCCCAGGGGGGATACGAGCAGTACTTC. Protein: CSVAQGGYEQYF. J is TRBJ2-7 and V is TRBV29-1; D may be TRBD1 (7 bases). The CDR3 is made up of 12 amino acids. Trimming shortened V by 4 bases and J by 4 bases, and 11 bases separated the two germline ends. Germline V lookup: CDR1 SQVTM, CDR2 ANQGSEA.